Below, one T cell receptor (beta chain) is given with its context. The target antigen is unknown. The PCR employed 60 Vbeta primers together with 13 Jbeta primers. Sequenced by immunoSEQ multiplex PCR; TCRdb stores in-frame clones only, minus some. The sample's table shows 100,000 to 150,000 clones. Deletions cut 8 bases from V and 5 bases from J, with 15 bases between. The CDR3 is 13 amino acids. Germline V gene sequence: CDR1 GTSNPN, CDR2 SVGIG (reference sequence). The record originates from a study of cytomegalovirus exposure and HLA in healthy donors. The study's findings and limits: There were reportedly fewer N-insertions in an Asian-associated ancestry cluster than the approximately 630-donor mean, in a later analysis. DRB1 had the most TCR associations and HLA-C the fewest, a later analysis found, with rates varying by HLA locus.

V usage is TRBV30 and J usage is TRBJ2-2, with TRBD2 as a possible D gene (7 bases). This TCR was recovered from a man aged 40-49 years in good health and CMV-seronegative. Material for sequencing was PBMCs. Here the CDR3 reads CAGAKGGTGELFF. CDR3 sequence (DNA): TGTGCCGGTGCGAAGGGGGGGACCGGGGAGCTGTTTTTT.